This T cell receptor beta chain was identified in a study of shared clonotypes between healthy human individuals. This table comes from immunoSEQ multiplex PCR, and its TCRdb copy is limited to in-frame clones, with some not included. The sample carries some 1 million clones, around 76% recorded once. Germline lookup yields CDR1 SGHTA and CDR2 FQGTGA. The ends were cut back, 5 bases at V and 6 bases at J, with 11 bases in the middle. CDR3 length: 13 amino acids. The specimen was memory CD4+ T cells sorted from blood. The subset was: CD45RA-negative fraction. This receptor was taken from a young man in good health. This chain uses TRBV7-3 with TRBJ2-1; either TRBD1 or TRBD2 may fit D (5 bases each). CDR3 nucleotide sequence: TGTGCCAGCAGCCAGGGACCAGCCAATGAGCAGTTCTTC. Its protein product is CASSQGPANEQFF.